What follows are 11 T cell receptor beta chains derived from one specimen sequenced in a study of blood T cells in healthy people across ages (dated by TCRdb to between 2015 and 2016). Receptor libraries were prepared by 5' RACE. Sequencer: Illumina HiSeq 2500. A second PCR of roughly 7 to 12 cycles was performed with a sample-barcoded 5' primer and a J-beta primer mix. TCRdb passed the public sequencing reads through fastp at Q25 and MiXCR, retaining productive beta sequences. Duplicate CDR3 protein sequences are folded into a single record with the most common DNA and genes. This sample has roughly 1,500,000 distinct CDR3 sequences in its table, and 34% of those were observed once. Around 11% of the sample lies in the top ten. Sequences were obtained from blood. Source of these receptors: a young woman in good health.

The V gene is TRBV27, the J gene TRBJ2-7, with 7 bases matching TRBD1. The ends lost 6 bases at V and 2 bases at J; junction bases unmatched: 7. CDR3 length: 14 residues. From germline, CDR1 is MNHEY and CDR2 SMNVEV (reference sequence). CDR3 coding DNA: TGTGCCAGCAGCGACAGGGAAGATGCCTACGAGCAGTACTTC. This sequence encodes CASSDREDAYEQYF.

The V and J genes are TRBV27 and TRBJ2-3, with D tentatively TRBD2 (6 bases). CDR1 MNHEY and CDR2 SMNVEV come from the germline V gene (reference sequence). This CDR3 has 15 amino acids. V was cut by 7 bases and J by 1 base, with 15 bases left in between. The chain's CDR3 is CASTRDTGGTDTQYF. In DNA form, the CDR3 reads TGTGCCAGCACCCGGGATACGGGGGGCACAGATACGCAGTATTTT.

V usage is TRBV7-9 and J usage is TRBJ1-1, with D maybe TRBD1 (5 bases). Germline V CDR1 and CDR2: SEHNR, FQNEAQ (reference sequence). The CDR3 extends over 16 amino acids. V gave up 5 bases and J gave up 1 base, with 17 bases separating them. CDR3 in DNA: TGTGCCAGCAGCCGGGGGTCGGGTGAGCGGAACACTGAAGCTTTCTTT. Amino acids: CASSRGSGERNTEAFF.

This clonotype was recorded a few times. This chain uses TRBV7-9 with TRBJ2-5; 8 positions agree with TRBD1. Losses at the gene ends were 5 bases for V and 4 bases for J; bases not matched to a gene: 6. The CDR3 has 14 amino acids. Germline loops: CDR1 SEHNR, CDR2 FQNEAQ (reference sequence). CDR3 sequence reads: CASSGRGHGETQYF. CDR3 DNA: TGTGCCAGCAGCGGCAGGGGGCACGGAGAGACCCAGTACTTC.

The chain is built from TRBV6-1 and TRBJ2-3; TRBD1 matches 9 bases. From germline, CDR1 is MNHNS and CDR2 SASEGT. The CDR3 contains 16 residues. J gave up 7 bases and V 1 base, and 9 bases lay outside the gene matches. CDR3 amino acids: CASSEGGTGPINTQYF. The CDR3, as DNA: TGTGCCAGCAGTGAAGGTGGGACAGGGCCGATTAATACGCAGTATTTT.

The CDR3 protein is CASSLPRTGSSGYTF. CDR3 DNA sequence: TGTGCCAGCAGCCTACCCCGGACAGGGTCGAGTGGCTACACCTTC. V gene TRBV7-8 combines with J gene TRBJ1-2; 8 nucleotides agree with TRBD1. The CDR3 has 15 residues. The V gene's germline CDR1 is SGHVS and CDR2 FQNEAQ. Trimming took 5 bases from V and 7 from J; bases not matched to a gene: 12. Variable domain in full (rest from reference TRBV7-8 and TRBJ1-2): GAGVSQSPRYKVAKRGQDVALRCDPISGHVSLFWYQQALGQGPEFLTYFQNEAQLDKSGLPSDRFFAERPEGSVSTLKIQRTQQEDSAVYLCASSLPRTGSSGYTFGSGTRLTVV.

This clonotype was seen a single time. This may come from a read error, since a much larger clone is one base off. The chain combines TRBV10-2 with TRBJ2-1; a weak D match, TRBD1 (5 bases). TRBJ2-7 explains the end of the DNA better; the J call may be wrong. This CDR3 region has 11 residues. Germline V gene sequence: CDR1 WSHSY, CDR2 SAAADI. The CDR3: CASALDNEQYF. The CDR3 DNA reads as TGCGCCAGCGCTTTGGACAATGAGCAGTACTTC.

The V and J genes are TRBV20-1 and TRBJ2-1; possibly TRBD2 for D (5 bases). This CDR3 comprises 15 residues. Germline loops: CDR1 DFQATT, CDR2 SNEGSKA (reference sequence). V was pared by 1 base and J by 4 bases, with 14 bases between. As DNA, the CDR3 is TGCAGTGCTAGAGCTTCGAGGACTTCATACAATGAGCAGTTCTTC. This encodes CSARASRTSYNEQFF.

In nucleotides, the CDR3 is TGTGCCAGCAGTGGGGGACAGGGGCTAGGCCAGCCCCAGCATTTT. Translation gives CASSGGQGLGQPQHF. This rearrangement joins TRBV12-3 or TRBV12-4 to TRBJ1-5; 10 bases are shared with TRBD1. CDR3 length: 15 residues. Trimming removed 5 bases from V and 7 bases from J; junction bases left unmatched: 8.

V usage is TRBV14 and J usage is TRBJ2-1; 13 bases line up with TRBD2. The V gene's germline CDR1 is SGHDN and CDR2 FVKESK. The length of the CDR3 is 20 residues. Unmatched junction bases numbered 13, after V lost 0 bases and J lost 5 bases. The CDR3: CASSQDTSGRADLGHNEQFF. Here the CDR3 DNA reads TGTGCCAGCAGCCAAGATACTAGCGGGAGGGCGGATCTCGGTCACAATGAGCAGTTCTTC.

This clonotype came up once. The rearrangement links TRBV3-1 to TRBJ2-1; weak D call: TRBD2 (6 bases). The CDR3 loop spans 14 amino acids. Per the germline V gene, CDR1 is LGHDT and CDR2 is YNNKEL (reference sequence). Trimming left V 1 base short and J 13 bases short, with 17 bases between. The CDR3 region is CASSQGGGGFPQFF. The CDR3 DNA sequence: TGTGCCAGCAGCCAAGGGGGTGGGGGGTTTCCTCAGTTCTTC.